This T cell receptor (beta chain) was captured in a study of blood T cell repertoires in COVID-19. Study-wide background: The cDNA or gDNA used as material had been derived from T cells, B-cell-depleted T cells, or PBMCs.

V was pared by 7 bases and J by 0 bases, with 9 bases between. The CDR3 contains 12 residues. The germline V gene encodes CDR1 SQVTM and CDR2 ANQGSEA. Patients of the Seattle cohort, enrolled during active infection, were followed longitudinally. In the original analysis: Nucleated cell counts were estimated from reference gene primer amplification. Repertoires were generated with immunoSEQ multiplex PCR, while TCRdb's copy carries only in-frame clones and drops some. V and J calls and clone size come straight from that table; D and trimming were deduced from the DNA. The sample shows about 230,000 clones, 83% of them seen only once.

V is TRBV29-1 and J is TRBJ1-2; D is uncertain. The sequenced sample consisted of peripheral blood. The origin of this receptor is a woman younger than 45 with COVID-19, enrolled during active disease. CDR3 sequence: CSARTANYGYTF. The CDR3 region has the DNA TGCAGCGCGCGCACGGCTAACTATGGCTACACCTTC.